This T cell receptor (beta chain) was observed in a study of shared clonotypes between healthy human individuals. It was CD45RO-negative cells, positively selected for CCR7, that made up naive CD8 cells, with terminally differentiated effector memory CD45RA+ cells excluded. There are 13 residues in the CDR3. Looked up from germline, CDR1 is SSHAT and CDR2 is FNYEAQ (reference sequence). Investigators spread the genomic DNA of each subset evenly over several immunoSEQ plates. The method was immunoSEQ multiplex PCR; TCRdb's version includes in-frame clones alone and lacks a portion of them. In the table there are 2 million or so clones, 85% to 95% of which are singletons. On this clone: One end of the junction fails to match germline, which may point to a read error. The same CDR3 can be traced to other DNA sequences in this sample.

This TCR came from a man in his late teens or twenties in good health. The rearrangement uses TRBV7-7 and TRBJ2-3; D might be TRBD2 (6 bases). What was sequenced was naive CD8+ T cells sorted from blood. CDR3 amino acids: CASSLGRTDTQYF. CDR3 bases: TGTGCTAGCAGCTTAGGGAGGACAGATACGCAGTATTTT.